The next 24 T cell receptor beta chains were all read from a single sample in a study of blood T cell repertoires in COVID-19. TCRdb's table, derived via immunoSEQ multiplex PCR, lists solely in-frame clones and lacks some. This sample has 150,000 to 200,000 clones; 65% to 85% occur once, and the top ten carry roughly 4.9%. Sequenced: PBMCs or T cells enriched from blood (not recorded which). The source of these receptors is a man in his 70s who had been exposed to COVID-19.

This chain links TRBV4-3 with TRBJ2-1; 10 positions match TRBD2. Looked up from germline, CDR1 is LGHNA and CDR2 is YSLEER. The CDR3 length is 15 residues. With V trimmed by 3 bases and J by 3 bases, 2 bases remained unmatched. The CDR3 nucleotides are TGCGCCAGCAGCCAGAGCGGGGGGGGCTACAATGAGCAGTTCTTC. Translated: CASSQSGGGYNEQFF.

The rearrangement joins TRBV6-5 to TRBJ2-1; no clear D gene. This CDR3 spans 15 amino acids. In germline, CDR1 is MNHEY, CDR2 SVGAGI. V gave up 6 bases and J gave up 5 bases, with 17 bases separating them. The CDR3 DNA sequence: TGTGCCAGCAGCCACGAGCTTCTACTAAACAATGAGCAGTTCTTC. This encodes CASSHELLLNNEQFF.

This clone showed up just a few times. The chain carries TRBV5-8 and TRBJ2-7; 10 nucleotides agree with TRBD1. The junction had 4 bases not matched to a gene; V was cut back by 5 bases and J by 5 bases. Per germline, CDR1 SGHTS and CDR2 YDEGEE. The CDR3 runs to 13 residues. DNA of the CDR3: TGTGCCAGCAGGGGACAGGGGCACCACGAGCAGTACTTC. This sequence encodes CASRGQGHHEQYF.

This chain links TRBV27 with TRBJ2-2; maybe TRBD2 (7 bases). The CDR3 runs 17 residues. Germline CDR1 MNHEY, CDR2 SMNVEV (reference sequence). V gave up 6 bases and J gave up 5 bases, with 22 bases separating them. The CDR3 DNA is TGTGCCAGCAGAGTAGGGGGAGGGCCATCGAGGACCGGGGAGCTGTTTTTT. Protein sequence: CASRVGGGPSRTGELFF.

The CDR3 spells CASSLDLSNQPQHF. The CDR3 nucleotides read TGTGCCAGCAGCTTAGATCTGTCCAATCAGCCCCAGCATTTT. The gene calls are TRBV7-2 and TRBJ1-5; D call uncertain. V dropped 1 base and J dropped 3 bases, with 7 bases sitting between them. This CDR3 has 14 amino acids. Germline CDR1 and CDR2: SGHTA and FQGNSA.

This clone has a single count. The J gene is TRBJ1-1, the V gene TRBV5-1; TRBD1 matches at 8 bases. V gave up 0 bases and J gave up 1 base; unmatched junction bases: 5. The CDR3 consists of 16 residues. Germline-derived CDR1 and CDR2 are SGHRS and YFSETQ. CDR3 DNA: TGCGCCAGCAGCTTGGGGCCAGGGGGCAAGAACACTGAAGCTTTCTTT. Translated: CASSLGPGGKNTEAFF.

The chain employs TRBV19 and TRBJ2-1; possibly TRBD1 for D (5 bases). This CDR3 region has 16 residues. From germline, CDR1 is LNHDA and CDR2 SQIVND (reference sequence). Trimming left V 3 bases short and J 0 bases short, with 12 bases between. The CDR3 nucleotides are TGTGCCAGTAGTATGGTGGGGCTCAGCTCCTACAATGAGCAGTTCTTC. Translating it yields CASSMVGLSSYNEQFF.

The chain carries TRBV27 and TRBJ2-7, with D possibly matching TRBD1 (6 bases). Germline V CDR1 and CDR2: MNHEY, SMNVEV (reference sequence). V was clipped by 5 bases and J by 5 bases, with 22 bases between them. The CDR3 loop spans 16 amino acids. The CDR3 DNA follows: TGTGCCAGCAGTCCAAGAGGGACATTCATTATCAACGAGCAGTACTTC. It translates to CASSPRGTFIINEQYF.

The genes are TRBV7-9 and TRBJ1-6; D ambiguous. CDR3 length: 12 amino acids. Trimming took off 8 bases at V and 9 bases at J, with 11 bases between the two ends. Germline V gene lookup returns CDR1 SEHNR and CDR2 FQNEAQ (reference sequence). CDR3 sequence: CASALASSPLHF. The CDR3 bases are TGTGCCAGCGCCCTAGCCAGTTCACCCCTCCACTTT.

This chain links TRBV4-3 with TRBJ2-3; maybe TRBD1 (6 bases). The ends were cut back, 0 bases at V and 1 base at J, with 8 bases in the middle. Germline V gene lookup returns CDR1 LGHNA and CDR2 YSLEER. The length of the CDR3 is 15 residues. The CDR3 loop is CASSQDSGGTDTQYF. CDR3 sequence (DNA): TGCGCCAGCAGCCAAGATTCAGGGGGCACAGATACGCAGTATTTT.

This clone showed up just once. The chain is built from TRBV9 and TRBJ2-2; maybe TRBD1 (6 bases). Deletions cut 3 bases from V and 4 bases from J, with 13 bases between. The CDR3 runs 15 residues. Germline V lookup: CDR1 SGDLS, CDR2 YYNGEE. CDR3 residues: CASSGALGGTGELFF. The CDR3 DNA sequence: TGTGCCAGCAGCGGGGCACTAGGGGGCACCGGGGAGCTGTTTTTT. Full variable domain (rest looked up from reference TRBV9 and TRBJ2-2): DSGVTQTPKHLITATGQRVTLRCSPRSGDLSVYWYQQSLDQGLQFLIQYYNGEERAKGNILERFSAQQFPDLHSELNLSSLELGDSALYFCASSGALGGTGELFFGEGSRLTVL.

This clone was counted a single time. This chain joins TRBV6-2 or TRBV6-3 and TRBJ1-1; tentative D call: TRBD1 (5 bases). V was cut by 5 bases and J by 1 base, with 8 bases left in between. The germline CDR1 and CDR2 sequences are MNHEY and SVGEGT. The CDR3 has 13 amino acids. CDR3 region: CASSVRANTEAFF. The CDR3 DNA reads as TGTGCCAGCAGTGTCAGGGCGAACACTGAAGCTTTCTTT.

The chain has TRBV2 and TRBJ2-6, with D possibly TRBD1 on 5 matching bases. The CDR3 totals 14 residues. Germline V gene lookup returns CDR1 SNHLY and CDR2 FYNNEI. The V and J ends lost 9 bases and 0 bases respectively, with 9 bases between them. The CDR3 DNA reads as TGTGCCAGACAGGCGAACTCTGGGGCCAACGTCCTGACTTTC. It yields the protein CARQANSGANVLTF.

This clone was detected a few times. V usage is TRBV5-4 and J usage is TRBJ2-5, with D perhaps matching TRBD1 (7 bases). The CDR3 has 18 amino acids. CDR1 is SGHNT and CDR2 is YYREEE in the germline V gene (reference sequence). The ends were cut back, 3 bases at V and 2 bases at J, with 23 bases in the middle. CDR3 sequence: CASSWNGLGRGAQETQYF. In nucleotides, the CDR3 is TGTGCCAGCAGCTGGAACGGACTCGGCAGGGGGGCTCAAGAGACCCAGTACTTC.

This chain connects TRBV5-4 to TRBJ2-1; D is perhaps TRBD2 (6 bases). This CDR3 comprises 13 residues. Deletions cut 2 bases from V and 7 bases from J, with 10 bases between. Germline V gene lookup returns CDR1 SGHNT and CDR2 YYREEE (reference sequence). CDR3 residues: CASSLSGGNEQFF. The CDR3 DNA sequence: TGTGCCAGCAGCTTATCCGGAGGGAATGAGCAGTTCTTC.

Of note for this clone: This CDR3 is also generated by other DNA sequences in the sample. The chain carries TRBV7-2 and TRBJ1-2; D might be TRBD1 (5 bases). The germline V gene encodes CDR1 SGHTA and CDR2 FQGNSA. The CDR3 contains 13 residues. V lost 2 bases and J 6 bases, leaving 10 bases between the germline ends. The DNA of the CDR3 is TGTGCCAGCAGCTTACTTCAGGGCGATGGCTACACCTTC. Protein product: CASSLLQGDGYTF.

This chain connects TRBV28 to TRBJ2-7, with TRBD1 matching 9 bases. Germline lookup yields CDR1 MDHEN and CDR2 SYDVKM. CDR3 length equals 15 residues. V dropped 8 bases and J dropped 2; count of bases not matched to a gene: 10. The CDR3, as DNA: TGTGCCAGCTGGATAGACAGGGGGATTCCCTACGAGCAGTACTTC. This sequence encodes CASWIDRGIPYEQYF. Variable domain in full (rest from reference TRBV28 and TRBJ2-7): DVKVTQSSRYLVKRTGEKVFLECVQDMDHENMFWYRQDPGLGLRLIYFSYDVKMKEKGDIPEGYSVSREKKERFSLILESASTNQTSMYLCASWIDRGIPYEQYFGPGTRLTVT.

The chain is built from TRBV6-5 and TRBJ1-3; D gene ambiguous. This CDR3 region has 13 residues. Germline V lookup: CDR1 MNHEY, CDR2 SVGAGI. V was shortened by 8 bases and J by 0 bases, with 8 bases between the two germline ends. The CDR3 reads CASGAYSGNTIYF. CDR3 DNA: TGTGCCAGCGGAGCGTACTCTGGAAACACCATATATTTT.

The chain couples TRBV13 to TRBJ1-2; 7 nucleotides align to TRBD1. V shed 5 bases and J 6 bases; nucleotides not matched to a gene: 12. Germline V gene data show CDR1 as PRHDT and CDR2 as FYEKMQ (reference sequence). The length of the CDR3 is 15 residues. CDR3 nucleotides: TGTGCCAGCAGCCTAAACAGGGGCGGTTTGCATGGCTACACCTTC. It translates to CASSLNRGGLHGYTF.

The chain uses TRBV3-1 (or the pseudogene TRBV3-2) and TRBJ2-7, with D possibly matching TRBD2 (6 bases). Germline-derived CDR1 and CDR2 are LGHDT and YNNKEL (reference sequence). Trimming took off 0 bases at V and 6 bases at J, with 18 bases between the two ends. The CDR3 contains 16 residues. DNA of the CDR3: TGTGCCAGCAGCCAAGAAGGAGAGACCTTGGAGGGCGAGCAGTACTTC. Translated: CASSQEGETLEGEQYF.

CDR3 region: CASSVGGVRGTEAFF. The CDR3 nucleotides read TGTGCCAGCAGTGTAGGAGGGGTAAGGGGCACTGAAGCTTTCTTT. The V call is TRBV2, the J call TRBJ1-1; TRBD1 is a possible D gene (5 bases). Germline V gene sequence: CDR1 SNHLY, CDR2 FYNNEI. With 4 bases removed from V and 4 bases from J, the gap between germline ends came to 16 bases. The CDR3 spans 15 residues.

The rearrangement joins TRBV7-9 to TRBJ1-1; D perhaps matches TRBD1 (5 bases). The V end lost 6 bases, the J end lost 1 base, and 12 bases lay between the germline ends. The germline V gene has CDR1 SEHNR and CDR2 FQNEAQ (reference sequence). The CDR3 is made up of 14 amino acids. CDR3 loop: CASRAARANTEAFF. For the CDR3, the DNA is TGTGCCAGCAGGGCGGCCAGGGCGAACACTGAAGCTTTCTTT.

In its sample, this clone was seen a few times. The V call is TRBV11-2, the J call TRBJ2-7; 9 nucleotides agree with TRBD1. CDR1 is SGHAT and CDR2 is FQNNGV in the germline V gene. The V gene end was trimmed by 5 bases and the J gene end by 0 bases; junction bases not matched to a gene: 5. There are 15 residues in the CDR3. DNA for the CDR3: TGTGCCAGCAGCACTGGACAGGGGAGCTCCTACGAGCAGTACTTC. It encodes CASSTGQGSSYEQYF.

The V and J genes are TRBV4-1 and TRBJ2-1; TRBD2 matches at 8 bases. V shed 5 bases and J 9 bases; nucleotides not matched to a gene: 18. Germline V lookup: CDR1 MGHRA, CDR2 YSYEKL. There are 17 residues in the CDR3. The CDR3 region has the DNA TGCGCCAGCAGCTTTCGGCGGCAAGCGGGAGTTTTTGGTGAGCAGTTCTTC. It is translated as CASSFRRQAGVFGEQFF.